This paragraph covers one T cell receptor beta chain sequence. This clone came up a few times. Its antigen is unknown. No base qualities exist here, and no much larger clone lies one base off it. The data belong to a study of CD8+ T cells in alopecia areata (dated by TCRdb to between 2018 and 2020). For context, the study as a whole: Treated patients were enrolled in an open-label pilot trial of oral tofacitinib at 5 to 10 mg twice daily for moderate-to-severe alopecia areata. Biopsies were taken from tofacitinib-treated patients at baseline and again at 4 and 24 weeks into treatment, and several of those patients also had a later scalp biopsy. Scalp tissue and sorted CD4+ and CD8+ peripheral blood T cells from patchy and totalis/universalis alopecia areata patients and from healthy controls were covered by human TCRbeta sequencing. Scalp clonality was compared across normal scalp (n=4), patchy alopecia areata scalp (n=8), and alopecia totalis/universalis scalp (n=8). In both human patients and the C3H/HeJ mouse model, the study applied high-throughput TCRbeta sequencing to look at T cell clonal expansion in alopecia areata. Amplification of TCRbeta CDR3 regions was done by immunoSEQ multiplex PCR using 35 Vbeta forward primers and 13 Jbeta reverse primers. The RNA source kit depended on sample type: the PAXgene miRNA kit for fixed scalp, the miRNeasy kit for PBMCs, and the RNeasy kit for mouse skin. Patients received tofacitinib for 6 to 18 months and were then followed off drug for 6 months to check for delayed response and recurrence. What the study reported, not specific to this receptor: Shared TCR sequences between patients were less evident than in mice, which may be partly attributable to HLA diversity in the patient population. Scalp TCR repertoire analysis is complicated because resident alphabeta T cells in normal human skin are also sequenced, whereas mouse skin is dominated by gammadelta T cells. Higher clonality and more expanded CD8+ clones were observed in lesional scalp than in normal scalp, particularly in alopecia totalis/universalis, a finding suggestive of antigenic drive.

The time point label, read with the paper, signifies: baseline before oral tofacitinib. Lesional scalp punch biopsies and peripheral blood were collected from alopecia areata patients. PBMCs were separated by density centrifugation and stained for CD3, CD4 and CD8, after which CD4+ and CD8+ T cells were sorted on a FACSAria. The library relied on the immunoSEQ multiplex PCR assay. RNA was extracted from all samples and reverse transcribed into cDNA as template for TCR sequencing. First-strand cDNA was synthesized using SuperScript III with a 2:1 mix of oligo-dT and random hexamers. Amplification bias was assessed with a synthetic immune receptor repertoire, and residual bias was removed computationally. Concerning the study's data processing: Raw reads were preprocessed to remove errors, and CDR3 was defined by IMGT conventions from the conserved cysteine to phenylalanine. Clonality was computed as 1 minus the Shannon entropy, with the entropy normalized by log2 of the number of productive unique TCRs. Whether each scalp clone was CD4 or CD8 was inferred by checking scalp TCRbeta sequences against the CD4 and CD8 repertoires from sorted blood. The table comes from immuneACCESS by way of TCRdb, which keeps in-frame sequences with V and J called. Part of the clones is missing from these tables; in studies checked, under half for an unresolved V gene and the rest for unknown reasons. That table is the source of V, J and clone size, and D and trimming were worked out from the DNA. This sample gives 150,000 or so clones in total; around 58% of them show up just once. The top ten clones comprise roughly 6.5% of the sample.

The CDR3, cysteine through phenylalanine, is 14 amino acids long. Here the CDR3 DNA is all that survives: 42 bases in frame from base 1. The junction shows trimming of 4 bases on V and 5 bases on J, and the gene matches do not reach 3 bases of it. According to the germline V gene, CDR1 reads LGHNA and CDR2 reads YNFKEQ. The sequence was obtained from a human donor with alopecia areata. The rearranged chain carries TRBV4-2 and TRBJ2-5; 11 bases in the middle match TRBD2. The sequenced sample was CD4+ T cells sorted from blood, obtained at week 0. CDR3 sequence: CASSLAGGPETQYF. The DNA reads as follows: TGTGCCAGCAGCCTAGCGGGGGGGCCGGAGACCCAGTACTTC.